This entry is about one T cell receptor beta chain. PCR involved 60 Vbeta and 13 Jbeta primers. TCRdb keeps only in-frame clones here, not all; method: immunoSEQ multiplex PCR. The data contain some 150,000 clones, over 60% of them singletons. The sample belongs to a study of cytomegalovirus exposure and HLA in healthy donors. The CDR3 runs to 18 residues. Looked up from germline, CDR1 is SGDLS and CDR2 is YYNGEE. V was clipped by 1 base and J by 1 base; unmatched bases: 6. Sequenced: PBMCs. This rearrangement joins TRBV9 to TRBJ2-2; 11 nucleotides align to TRBD2. The sequence came from a woman between 25 and 40 years old in good health and CMV-seropositive. CDR3 in DNA: TGTGCCAGCAGCGTACGTGCTAGCGGGGGGCGGAACACCGGGGAGCTGTTTTTT. Its protein product is CASSVRASGGRNTGELFF.